This T cell receptor (beta chain) came from a study of T-cell reconstitution after alpha-beta-depleted transplantation in children. There are 14 residues in the CDR3. V was cut by 1 base and J by 5 bases, with 12 bases left in between. Germline assignment: CDR1 SGHNT and CDR2 YYREEE (reference sequence). Unique molecular identifiers were built into the TCRbeta library. TCRdb passed the PCR reads through MiXCR, listing each CDR3 protein once. The data hold roughly 240,000 distinct CDR3 sequences, with around 7.5% observed a single time. General study findings and limits: Reportedly, roughly two months post-transplant, alpha-beta T cells arose from several hundred expanded graft clones. T-cell counts and diversity were attributed mostly to newly produced T cells one year after transplant. Certain patients had high TCRbeta diversity at day 60, and it came from recipient T cells and thymic progenitors that survived.

This clonotype was seen at least ten times. Its antigen remains unknown. The chain links TRBV5-4 to TRBJ2-5; a possible D gene is TRBD1 (6 bases). The receptor comes from a male patient younger than 18 who had a stem cell transplant for acute lymphoblastic leukemia, so the T cells may come from the graft donor. The source was PBMCs, mostly from graft donor cells, collected 180 days after TCRalphabeta/CD19-depleted stem cell transplant. The CDR3 region is CASSLTGSLETQYF. CDR3 in DNA: TGTGCCAGCAGCTTGACAGGGAGTCTGGAGACCCAGTACTTC.